The present T cell receptor beta chain was sequenced within a study of early T cells in non-severe SARS-CoV-2 infection. In this sample, this clonotype turned up many times. TCRdb re-derived calls from the 5' RACE reads in MiXCR, one entry per CDR3 protein. This sample has 30,000 to 40,000 distinct CDR3 sequences, with around 5% found just once. This CDR3 contains 13 residues. Trimming shortened V by 1 base and J by 9 bases, and 10 bases separated the two germline ends. Germline V gene sequence: CDR1 SEHNR, CDR2 FQNEAQ (reference sequence). The receptor was derived from an adult who was a healthcare worker with PCR-confirmed SARS-CoV-2 infection or an uninfected control (not recorded which). The chain has TRBV7-9 and TRBJ1-5, with D maybe TRBD1 (5 bases). Sequencing was done on a sample of whole blood. CDR3: CASSLGEGRPQHF. The CDR3 DNA sequence: TGTGCCAGCAGCTTAGGCGAGGGGCGGCCCCAGCATTTT. Supplemented by reference TRBV7-9 and TRBJ1-5, the full variable domain reads DTGVSQNPRHKITKRGQNVTFRCDPISEHNRLYWYRQTLGQGPEFLTYFQNEAQLEKSRLLSDRFSAERPKGSFSTLEIQRTEQGDSAMYLCASSLGEGRPQHFGDGTRLSIL.